The 19 T cell receptor beta chains below all came from one sample that was sequenced in a study of T cell repertoires in cytomegalovirus infection. MiXCR, run by TCRdb on the reads, gives a single entry per CDR3 protein. Of 250,000 to 300,000 distinct CDR3 sequences in the sample, around 8.7% were seen once. Sequencing was done on a sample of PBMCs. These receptors all stem from a human donor in good health (CMV status not recorded). Some clones in this sample may be carry-over from other donors' samples.

The table lists this clonotype with many counts. V gene TRBV5-5 combines with J gene TRBJ2-1; TRBD1 agrees at 7 bases. The CDR3 contains 14 residues. CDR1 SGHKS and CDR2 YYEKEE come from the germline V gene (reference sequence). Trimming at V came to 4 bases and at J to 9 bases, leaving 10 bases not matched to a gene. Here the CDR3 DNA reads TGTGCCAGCAGCCTGACAGGGTTTCTAGGTGAGCAGTTCTTC. This gives the protein CASSLTGFLGEQFF.

This clonotype has a count of ten or more. The chain has TRBV7-2 and TRBJ2-2; D not resolved. With 1 base removed from V and 6 bases from J, the gap between germline ends came to 9 bases. The CDR3 has 14 residues. Per the germline V gene, CDR1 is SGHTA and CDR2 is FQGNSA. CDR3 bases: TGTGCCAGCAGCTTAGACAACCGGGCCGGGGAGCTGTTTTTT. Amino acids: CASSLDNRAGELFF.

This clonotype was seen repeatedly, ten times or more. The rearrangement joins TRBV7-6 to TRBJ1-4, with unresolved D. The V and J ends lost 5 bases and 3 bases respectively, with 7 bases between them. Germline V CDR1 and CDR2: SGHVS, FNYEAQ. This CDR3 is built from 13 residues. CDR3: CASSTGANEKLFF. In DNA form, the CDR3 reads TGTGCCAGCAGCACCGGGGCTAATGAAAAACTGTTTTTT. The variable domain in full, with the rest retrieved from reference TRBV7-6 and TRBJ1-4, is GAGVSQSPRYKVTKRGQDVALRCDPISGHVSLYWYRQALGQGPEFLTYFNYEAQQDKSGLPNDRFSAERPEGSISTLTIQRTEQRDSAMYRCASSTGANEKLFFGSGTQLSVL.

This clonotype was observed a handful of times. The chain links TRBV5-6 to TRBJ1-3; the D is unclear. The ends were cut back, 4 bases at V and 0 bases at J, with 14 bases in the middle. CDR3 length equals 16 residues. CDR1 is SGHDT and CDR2 is YYEEEE in the germline V gene. CDR3 nucleotides: TGTGCCAGCAGCCGTTCTCGGGATTCCTCTGGAAACACCATATATTTT. Translation gives CASSRSRDSSGNTIYF.

The chain couples TRBV7-2 to TRBJ1-2; possible D gene TRBD1, 6 bases. Germline V gene data show CDR1 as SGHTA and CDR2 as FQGNSA. This CDR3 region has 14 residues. The V end lost 7 bases, the J end lost 2 bases, and 14 bases lay between the germline ends. The CDR3 region has the DNA TGTGCCAGCACTAAAAGGGGGGAGAACTATGGCTACACCTTC. Protein product: CASTKRGENYGYTF.

This rearrangement joins TRBV9 to TRBJ1-2; D possibly corresponds to TRBD1 (5 bases). There are 13 residues in the CDR3. V shed 3 bases and J shed 3 bases, with 9 bases lying between them. Germline CDR1 and CDR2: SGDLS and YYNGEE. The CDR3 region has the DNA TGTGCCAGCAGCGCCGGGGGGGACTATGGCTACACCTTC. Translation: CASSAGGDYGYTF.

This clonotype was seen at least ten times. The CDR3 here is CASSLTSGATDTQYF. CDR3 sequence (DNA): TGTGCCAGCAGCTTAACTAGCGGGGCGACAGATACGCAGTATTTT. The chain joins TRBV7-2 to TRBJ2-3, with 10 bases fitting TRBD2. The CDR3 is 15 residues long. CDR1 SGHTA and CDR2 FQGNSA come from the germline V gene. The J segment lost 3 bases and the V segment lost 2 bases, leaving 2 bases of the junction unmatched.

This clonotype has a count of ten or more. The chain has TRBV7-8 and TRBJ2-2; 12 nucleotides match TRBD1. Unmatched junction bases numbered 8, after V lost 5 bases and J lost 7 bases. The CDR3 has 16 residues. Germline CDR1 is SGHVS and CDR2 is FQNEAQ. Here the CDR3 reads CASSQTGQGAVGELFF. The DNA for the CDR3 is TGTGCCAGCAGCCAAACGGGACAGGGGGCCGTCGGGGAGCTGTTTTTT.

J is TRBJ1-5 and V is TRBV20-1; D remains ambiguous. V gave up 4 bases and J gave up 4 bases, with 17 bases separating them. The CDR3 has 15 residues. The germline V gene has CDR1 DFQATT and CDR2 SNEGSKA (reference sequence). The CDR3 sequence: CSANQAARRNQPQHF. The CDR3 coding sequence is TGCAGTGCTAACCAGGCAGCCCGAAGGAATCAGCCCCAGCATTTT.

This clonotype was observed at least ten times. The chain recombines TRBV7-2 with TRBJ1-2; 12 bases align to TRBD1. This CDR3 is 18 amino acids long. The V segment lost 5 bases and the J segment 8 bases; nucleotides outside the gene matches: 18. CDR1 and CDR2 from the germline V gene are SGHTA and FQGNSA. The CDR3 sequence: CASSPWPGTGGSPMGYTF. Here the CDR3 DNA reads TGTGCCAGCAGCCCGTGGCCCGGGACAGGGGGCAGTCCTATGGGCTACACCTTC. Full variable domain (missing parts from reference TRBV7-2 and TRBJ1-2): GAGVSQSPSNKVTEKGKDVELRCDPISGHTALYWYRQSLGQGLEFLIYFQGNSAPDKSGLPSDRFSAERTGGSVSTLTIQRTQQEDSAVYLCASSPWPGTGGSPMGYTFGSGTRLTVV.

At least ten counts were recorded for this clonotype. CDR3 residues: CASSLNGPGTSGSEQYF. The CDR3 DNA reads TGTGCCAGCAGCTTAAACGGCCCGGGGACTAGCGGGAGCGAGCAGTACTTC. The chain combines TRBV7-2 with TRBJ2-7, with 14 bases matching TRBD2. Unmatched junction bases numbered 9, after V lost 2 bases and J lost 6 bases. Per the germline V gene, CDR1 is SGHTA and CDR2 is FQGNSA. The CDR3 length is 17 residues.

Concerning this clonotype itself: This may stem from a read error, because a much larger clone lies one nucleotide away. This chain joins TRBV6-8 and TRBJ2-5; 12 bases match TRBD2. There are 15 residues in the CDR3. Germline CDR1 MNHGY, CDR2 SAAAGT. The trim removed 7 bases at V and 4 bases at J, leaving 7 bases unmatched. The CDR3 reads CASKRLAGVLETQYF. The CDR3 DNA sequence: TGTGCCAGCAAAAGACTAGCGGGAGTACTAGAGACCCAGTACTTC.

This clonotype has at least ten counts. This chain links TRBV20-1 with TRBJ2-3; possible D gene TRBD2, 5 bases. Germline V gene sequence: CDR1 DFQATT, CDR2 SNEGSKA (reference sequence). There are 13 residues in the CDR3. The V gene lost 5 bases and the J gene lost 10 bases, with 19 bases spanning the gap. The CDR3 reads CSASRGPVFAQYF. The CDR3 region has the DNA TGCAGTGCTTCCCGGGGTCCAGTGTTCGCGCAGTATTTT.

Many counts were recorded for this clonotype. The chain has TRBV11-2 and TRBJ1-2; D is ambiguous. Trimming left V 0 bases short and J 4 bases short, with 12 bases between. The CDR3 is 15 amino acids. CDR1 SGHAT and CDR2 FQNNGV come from the germline V gene. The CDR3 region is CASSLDPRGGYGYTF. The CDR3 region has the DNA TGTGCCAGCAGCTTAGATCCCCGGGGAGGCTATGGCTACACCTTC.

This clonotype was recorded many times. The chain carries TRBV7-8 and TRBJ2-2, with D unresolved. CDR1 and CDR2 from the germline V gene are SGHVS and FQNEAQ. CDR3 length: 14 amino acids. The V and J ends lost 1 base and 1 base respectively, with 4 bases between them. CDR3 region: CASSLELNTGELFF. The CDR3 DNA reads TGTGCCAGCAGCTTAGAACTGAACACCGGGGAGCTGTTTTTT.

This clonotype was seen at least ten times. J is TRBJ1-4 and V is TRBV7-2; tentative D call: TRBD1 (5 bases). This CDR3 has 16 residues. Germline lookup yields CDR1 SGHTA and CDR2 FQGNSA. Deletions cut 1 base from V and 8 bases from J, with 17 bases between. CDR3 in DNA: TGTGCCAGCAGCTTAGATATGCCCGGGGCGGGAGAAAAACTGTTTTTT. It codes for CASSLDMPGAGEKLFF.

The J gene is TRBJ2-7, the V gene TRBV20-1; 7 bases are shared with TRBD1. Germline V CDR1 and CDR2: DFQATT, SNEGSKA (reference sequence). The CDR3 spans 14 residues. With V trimmed by 0 bases and J by 1 base, 3 bases remained unmatched. The CDR3 here is CSAREGGPSYEQYF. The CDR3 DNA reads as TGCAGTGCTAGAGAAGGGGGCCCGTCCTACGAGCAGTACTTC.

This chain uses TRBV29-1 with TRBJ2-1; 9 bases are a match to TRBD2. The trim removed 2 bases at V and 6 bases at J, leaving 11 bases unmatched. This CDR3 has 16 amino acids. CDR1 and CDR2 from the germline V gene are SQVTM and ANQGSEA. CDR3 DNA sequence: TGCAGCGTTGAACACGAACGCGGGAGGGCCGCCAATGAGCAGTTCTTC. Translation: CSVEHERGRAANEQFF.

This chain links TRBV20-1 with TRBJ1-5; D is possibly TRBD1 (6 bases). The CDR3 is 16 amino acids. Germline assignment: CDR1 DFQATT and CDR2 SNEGSKA (reference sequence). Trimming took off 3 bases at V and 5 bases at J, with 20 bases between the two ends. The CDR3 DNA reads as TGCAGTGCTAGTCGGGTACAGGGCGGTATCTATCAGCCCCAGCATTTT. Translation: CSASRVQGGIYQPQHF.